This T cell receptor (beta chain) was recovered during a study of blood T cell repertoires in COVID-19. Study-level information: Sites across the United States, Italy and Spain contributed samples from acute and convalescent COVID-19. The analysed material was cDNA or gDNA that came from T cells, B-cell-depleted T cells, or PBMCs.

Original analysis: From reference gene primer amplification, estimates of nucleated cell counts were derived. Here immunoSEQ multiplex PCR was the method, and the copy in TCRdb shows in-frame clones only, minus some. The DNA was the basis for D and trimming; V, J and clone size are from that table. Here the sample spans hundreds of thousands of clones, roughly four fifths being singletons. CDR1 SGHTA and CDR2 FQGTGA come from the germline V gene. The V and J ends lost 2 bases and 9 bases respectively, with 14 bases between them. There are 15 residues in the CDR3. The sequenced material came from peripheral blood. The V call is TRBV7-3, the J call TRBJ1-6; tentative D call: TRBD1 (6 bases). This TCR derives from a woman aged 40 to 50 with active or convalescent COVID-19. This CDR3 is CASSLSGARSSPLHF. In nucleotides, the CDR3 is TGTGCCAGCAGCTTATCAGGGGCGCGGAGTTCACCCCTCCACTTT.